Shown below are 19 T cell receptor beta chains from a single sample sequenced in a study of spatial heterogeneity in lung cancer (dated by TCRdb to the late 2010s). Library preparation was by 5' RACE. Sequencer: NextSeq 500. TCRdb reprocessing: public reads trimmed at Q25 with fastp, clones called with MiXCR, in-frame beta chains kept. Each CDR3 protein gets just one entry, which takes the most common genes and DNA from the rows behind it. This sample is represented by roughly 8,000 distinct CDR3 sequences; 5% to 5.5% of them were singletons. The ten largest account for 30% to 45% of the sample. The intended sense of this specimen's time point label: sample taken at primary tumor resection. TCR sequencing used whole RNA extracted from tumor and nontumor lung tissue, or from cryopreserved PBMC samples, without cell sorting. The sample consisted of PBMCs, taken at surgery. These receptor sequences come from a male donor with early-stage non-small cell lung cancer.

This clonotype occurred a few times. The chain couples TRBV20-1 to TRBJ2-5, with D perhaps TRBD1 (6 bases). The CDR3 totals 14 residues. Germline V lookup: CDR1 DFQATT, CDR2 SNEGSKA (reference sequence). V gave up 1 base and J gave up 2 bases, with 11 bases separating them. The CDR3 protein is CSARVPDRQETQYF. The CDR3 region has the DNA TGCAGTGCTAGAGTGCCGGACAGACAAGAGACCCAGTACTTC.

The gene calls are TRBV7-2 and TRBJ2-3; 11 nucleotides align to TRBD2. The length of the CDR3 is 16 residues. With V trimmed by 3 bases and J by 3 bases, 5 bases remained unmatched. CDR1 is SGHTA, CDR2 FQGNSA, per germline. This chain's CDR3 is CASSFNSGGATDTQYF. In DNA, the CDR3 is TGTGCCAGCAGCTTCAATAGCGGGGGGGCTACAGATACGCAGTATTTT.

In its sample, this clonotype was seen many times. The chain employs TRBV20-1 and TRBJ1-3; maybe TRBD1 (6 bases). The V end lost 1 base, the J end lost 6 bases, and 10 bases lay between the germline ends. CDR3 length: 13 amino acids. The V gene's germline CDR1 is DFQATT and CDR2 SNEGSKA (reference sequence). In DNA form, the CDR3 reads TGCAGTGCTAGAGCTTGGACAGAAAACACCATATATTTT. It yields the protein CSARAWTENTIYF.

This clonotype was seen repeatedly, ten times or more. The V gene is TRBV20-1, the J gene TRBJ1-2, with D perhaps matching TRBD1 (6 bases). The CDR3 sequence is 15 residues long. The V gene's germline CDR1 is DFQATT and CDR2 SNEGSKA (reference sequence). Trimming stripped 2 bases from V and 0 bases from J, with 13 bases between. The CDR3 DNA sequence: TGCAGTGCTAGATTTTCAGGGGTAACTAACTATGGCTACACCTTC. Protein sequence: CSARFSGVTNYGYTF.

J is TRBJ2-7 and V is TRBV5-1; perhaps D is TRBD1 or TRBD2 (5 bases each). CDR3 length equals 14 residues. V lost 4 bases and J lost 2, with 13 bases in between. Per the germline V gene, CDR1 is SGHRS and CDR2 is YFSETQ. CDR3 protein: CASSHGTVTYEQYF. The CDR3 DNA sequence: TGCGCCAGCAGCCACGGGACGGTAACCTACGAGCAGTACTTC.

This clonotype has ten or more counts. This sequence joins TRBV7-9 and TRBJ2-7; D is undetermined. Trimming removed 5 bases at V and 2 bases at J, with 4 bases between. The CDR3 contains 11 residues. The V gene's germline CDR1 is SEHNR and CDR2 FQNEAQ (reference sequence). CDR3 protein: CASSGTYEQYF. For the CDR3, the DNA is TGTGCCAGCAGCGGGACCTACGAGCAGTACTTC. Full variable domain (rest looked up from reference TRBV7-9 and TRBJ2-7): DTGVSQNPRHKITKRGQNVTFRCDPISEHNRLYWYRQTLGQGPEFLTYFQNEAQLEKSRLLSDRFSAERPKGSFSTLEIQRTEQGDSAMYLCASSGTYEQYFGPGTRLTVT.

In its sample, this clonotype is medium-sized. This sequence joins TRBV29-1 and TRBJ2-7; D not resolved. Germline V gene data show CDR1 as SQVTM and CDR2 as ANQGSEA. The CDR3 contains 14 residues. V was clipped by 0 bases and J by 0 bases, with 9 bases between them. For the CDR3, the DNA is TGCAGCGTTGAAGACCGCAACCTCTCCTACGAGCAGTACTTC. Translating gives CSVEDRNLSYEQYF.

This clonotype was counted many times. This sequence joins TRBV6-2 or TRBV6-3 and TRBJ1-5; a weak D match, TRBD1 (6 bases). The V gene lost 6 bases and the J gene lost 2 bases, with 17 bases spanning the gap. CDR1 is MNHEY and CDR2 is SVGEGT in the germline V gene. The CDR3 is 16 amino acids. The DNA of the CDR3 is TGTGCCAGCAGCTCGGATCACAGGGTCCGCAATCAGCCCCAGCATTTT. Translating gives CASSSDHRVRNQPQHF.

The sample holds a few counts of this clonotype. V usage is TRBV12-3 or TRBV12-4 and J usage is TRBJ2-3; D gene uncertain. V was trimmed by 0 bases and J by 2 bases, leaving 3 bases between them. The CDR3 loop spans 13 amino acids. Written as DNA, the CDR3 is TGTGCCAGCAGTTTAGCAGACACAGATACGCAGTATTTT. It is translated as CASSLADTDTQYF.

This clonotype was seen many times. This sequence joins TRBV11-2 and TRBJ2-1; 8 nucleotides match TRBD1. CDR1 and CDR2 from the germline V gene are SGHAT and FQNNGV. The CDR3 contains 15 residues. V shed 3 bases and J 5 bases; nucleotides not matched to a gene: 6. CDR3 DNA sequence: TGTGCCAGCAGCTTCGGACAGGGCCCTAACAATGAGCAGTTCTTC. This codes for CASSFGQGPNNEQFF. Full variable domain (missing parts from reference TRBV11-2 and TRBJ2-1): EAGVAQSPRYKIIEKRQSVAFWCNPISGHATLYWYQQILGQGPKLLIQFQNNGVVDDSQLPKDRFSAERLKGVDSTLKIQPAKLEDSAVYLCASSFGQGPNNEQFFGPGTRLTVL.

The table lists this clonotype with a few counts. This chain uses TRBV10-3 with TRBJ1-5, with TRBD1 as a possible D gene (5 bases). The CDR3 length is 13 residues. Germline-derived CDR1 and CDR2 are ENHRY and SYGVKD. V was pared by 7 bases and J by 4 bases, with 11 bases between. The CDR3 DNA reads as TGTGCCATCATGGAGGGGCCAAATCAGCCCCAGCATTTT. Translation gives CAIMEGPNQPQHF.

This clonotype was observed many times. The chain employs TRBV30 and TRBJ1-1, with D tentatively TRBD1 (5 bases). The germline V gene has CDR1 GTSNPN and CDR2 SVGIG (reference sequence). V was clipped by 3 bases and J by 5 bases, with 13 bases between them. The CDR3 spans 13 residues. CDR3 in DNA: TGTGCCTGGAGACAACAACAGGTGACTGAAGCTTTCTTT. This codes for CAWRQQQVTEAFF.

Concerning this clonotype itself: A much larger clone sits a single nucleotide away, making a read error possible. The chain is built from TRBV27 and TRBJ2-3, with D unclear. Germline CDR1 MNHEY, CDR2 SMNVEV (reference sequence). This CDR3 has 15 amino acids. The CDR3: CAGSYGPVSTDTQYF. CDR3 nucleotide sequence: TGTGCCGGCAGTTACGGACCGGTCTCGACAGATACGCAGTATTTT.

At least ten counts were recorded for this clonotype. This chain joins TRBV7-9 and TRBJ2-1, with 7 bases that match TRBD1. Trimming at V came to 4 bases and at J to 7 bases, leaving 1 base not matched to a gene. This CDR3 contains 12 residues. Germline V gene sequence: CDR1 SEHNR, CDR2 FQNEAQ (reference sequence). CDR3 amino acids: CASSSTGNEQFF. The CDR3 nucleotides read TGTGCCAGCAGCTCGACAGGGAATGAGCAGTTCTTC. Combining the CDR3 with reference TRBV7-9 and TRBJ2-1 gives the whole variable domain DTGVSQNPRHKITKRGQNVTFRCDPISEHNRLYWYRQTLGQGPEFLTYFQNEAQLEKSRLLSDRFSAERPKGSFSTLEIQRTEQGDSAMYLCASSSTGNEQFFGPGTRLTVL.

By sample share, this clonotype is medium-sized. The CDR3 reads CSVEVTGPNSEQYF. CDR3 nucleotides: TGCAGCGTTGAAGTTACAGGGCCGAACTCCGAGCAGTACTTC. The rearrangement links TRBV29-1 to TRBJ2-7; maybe TRBD1 (6 bases). Germline loops: CDR1 SQVTM, CDR2 ANQGSEA. The CDR3 runs to 14 residues. The V gene lost 1 base and the J gene lost 6 bases, with 16 bases spanning the gap.

In DNA, the CDR3 is TGTGCCAGCCTAGACTCCTACGAGCAGTACTTC. It translates to CASLDSYEQYF. The chain uses TRBV7-9 and TRBJ2-7; D is undetermined. This CDR3 has 11 residues. Trimming shortened V by 8 bases and J by 0 bases, and 5 bases separated the two germline ends. The germline V gene encodes CDR1 SEHNR and CDR2 FQNEAQ (reference sequence).

The table lists this clonotype with many counts. This sequence joins TRBV7-2 and TRBJ1-5; 8 nucleotides line up with TRBD1. CDR3 length: 16 residues. Per germline, CDR1 SGHTA and CDR2 FQGNSA. The V gene end was trimmed by 1 base and the J gene end by 5 bases; junction bases not matched to a gene: 7. The CDR3 sequence is CASSLDGQGSYQPQHF. The CDR3 region has the DNA TGTGCCAGCAGCTTAGATGGACAGGGCTCGTATCAGCCCCAGCATTTT.

This clonotype came up many times. The rearrangement links TRBV18 to TRBJ1-5; D is ambiguous. From germline, CDR1 is KGHSH and CDR2 LQKENI. CDR3 size: 13 residues. Trimming removed 3 bases from V and 8 bases from J, with 11 bases in between. This CDR3 is CASSPSDGEPQHF. In DNA, the CDR3 is TGTGCCAGCTCACCTTCGGATGGGGAGCCCCAGCATTTT.

This clonotype has a count of ten or more. V usage is TRBV15 and J usage is TRBJ2-1, with 12 bases that match TRBD1. CDR1 and CDR2 (germline): LNHNV, YYDKDF (reference sequence). The CDR3 is 16 amino acids. V trimming: 1 base; J trimming: 6 bases; junction bases outside the gene matches: 4. CDR3 nucleotide sequence: TGTGCCACCAGCAGAGGGCCGGGACAGGGGGCCAATGAGCAGTTCTTC. Its translation: CATSRGPGQGANEQFF.